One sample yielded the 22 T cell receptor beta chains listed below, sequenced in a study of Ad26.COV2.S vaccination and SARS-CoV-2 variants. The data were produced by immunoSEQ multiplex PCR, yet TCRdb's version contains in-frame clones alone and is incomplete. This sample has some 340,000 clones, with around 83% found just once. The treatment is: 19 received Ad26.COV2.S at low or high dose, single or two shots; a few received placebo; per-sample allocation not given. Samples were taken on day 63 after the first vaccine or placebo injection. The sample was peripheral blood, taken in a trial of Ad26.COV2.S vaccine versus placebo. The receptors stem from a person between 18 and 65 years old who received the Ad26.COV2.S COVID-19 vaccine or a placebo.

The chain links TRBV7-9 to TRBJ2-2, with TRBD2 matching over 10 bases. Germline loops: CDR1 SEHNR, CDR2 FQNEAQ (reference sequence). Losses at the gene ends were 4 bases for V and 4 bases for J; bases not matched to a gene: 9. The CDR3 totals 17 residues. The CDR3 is CASSSFSGGSFTGELFF. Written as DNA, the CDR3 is TGTGCCAGCAGCTCCTTTAGCGGGGGGTCGTTCACCGGGGAGCTGTTTTTT.

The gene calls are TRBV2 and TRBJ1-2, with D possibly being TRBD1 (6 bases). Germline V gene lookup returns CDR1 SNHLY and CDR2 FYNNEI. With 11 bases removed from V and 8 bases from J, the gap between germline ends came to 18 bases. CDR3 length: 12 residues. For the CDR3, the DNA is TGTGCCGGAAGAAGTGACAGGCCCGGCTACACCTTC. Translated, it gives CAGRSDRPGYTF. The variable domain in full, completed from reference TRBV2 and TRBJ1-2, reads EPEVTQTPSHQVTQMGQEVILRCVPISNHLYFYWYRQILGQKVEFLVSFYNNEISEKSEIFDDQFSVERPDGSNFTLKIRSTKLEDSAMYFCAGRSDRPGYTFGSGTRLTVV.

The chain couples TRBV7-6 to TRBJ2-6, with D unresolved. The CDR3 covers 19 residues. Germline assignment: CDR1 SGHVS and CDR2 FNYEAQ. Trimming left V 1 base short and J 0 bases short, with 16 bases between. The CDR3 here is CASSLESFPGSSGANVLTF. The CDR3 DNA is TGTGCCAGCAGCTTAGAGTCTTTCCCAGGAAGCTCTGGGGCCAACGTCCTGACTTTC. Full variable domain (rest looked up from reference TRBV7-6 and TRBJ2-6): GAGVSQSPRYKVTKRGQDVALRCDPISGHVSLYWYRQALGQGPEFLTYFNYEAQQDKSGLPNDRFSAERPEGSISTLTIQRTEQRDSAMYRCASSLESFPGSSGANVLTFGAGSRLTVL.

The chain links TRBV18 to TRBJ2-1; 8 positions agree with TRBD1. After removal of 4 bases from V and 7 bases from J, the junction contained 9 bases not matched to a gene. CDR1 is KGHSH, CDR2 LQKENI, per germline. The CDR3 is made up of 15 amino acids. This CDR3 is CASSLGQGAGNEQFF. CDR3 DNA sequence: TGTGCCAGCTCACTCGGGCAGGGGGCAGGGAATGAGCAGTTCTTC.

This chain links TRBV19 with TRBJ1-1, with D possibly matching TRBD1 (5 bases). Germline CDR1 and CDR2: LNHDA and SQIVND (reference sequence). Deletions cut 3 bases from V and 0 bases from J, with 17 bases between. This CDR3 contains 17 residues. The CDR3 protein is CASSIGVSAGVNTEAFF. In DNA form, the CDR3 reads TGTGCCAGTAGTATTGGAGTGTCGGCGGGGGTGAACACTGAAGCTTTCTTT.

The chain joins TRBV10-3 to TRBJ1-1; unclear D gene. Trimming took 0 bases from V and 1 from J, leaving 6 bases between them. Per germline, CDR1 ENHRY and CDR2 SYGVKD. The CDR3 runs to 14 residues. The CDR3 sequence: CAISESDGNTEAFF. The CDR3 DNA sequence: TGTGCCATCAGTGAGTCCGACGGGAACACTGAAGCTTTCTTT.

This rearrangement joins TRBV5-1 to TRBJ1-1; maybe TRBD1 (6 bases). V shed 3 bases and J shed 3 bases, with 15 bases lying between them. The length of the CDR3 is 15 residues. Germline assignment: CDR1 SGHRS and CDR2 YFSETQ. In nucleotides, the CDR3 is TGCGCCAGCAGCTCCGTGCTTAACAGGGACACTGAAGCTTTCTTT. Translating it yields CASSSVLNRDTEAFF.

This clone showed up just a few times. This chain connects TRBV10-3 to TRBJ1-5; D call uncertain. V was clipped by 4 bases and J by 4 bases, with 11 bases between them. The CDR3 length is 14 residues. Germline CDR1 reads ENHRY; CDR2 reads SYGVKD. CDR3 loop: CAISGSPDNQPQHF. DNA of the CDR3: TGTGCCATCAGTGGTTCGCCGGATAATCAGCCCCAGCATTTT.

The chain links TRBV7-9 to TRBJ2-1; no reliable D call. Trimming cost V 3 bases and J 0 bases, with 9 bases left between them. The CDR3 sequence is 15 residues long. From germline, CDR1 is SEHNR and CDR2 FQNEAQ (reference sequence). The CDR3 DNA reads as TGTGCCAGCAGCTTTGGGATCAGCTCCTACAATGAGCAGTTCTTC. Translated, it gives CASSFGISSYNEQFF.

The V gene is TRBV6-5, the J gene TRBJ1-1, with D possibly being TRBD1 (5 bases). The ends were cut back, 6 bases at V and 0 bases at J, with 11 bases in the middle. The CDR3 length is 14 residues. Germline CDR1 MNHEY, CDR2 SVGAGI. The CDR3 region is CASSRQLMNTEAFF. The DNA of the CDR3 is TGTGCCAGCAGCCGACAGTTAATGAACACTGAAGCTTTCTTT.

The CDR3 region has the DNA TGTGCCAGCTCACCAGACGATGGTTCCTACGAGCAGTACTTC. It codes for CASSPDDGSYEQYF. V is TRBV18 and J is TRBJ2-7, with D unclear. The V end was cut by 2 bases, the J end by 1 base, with 9 bases between. Germline assignment: CDR1 KGHSH and CDR2 LQKENI. The CDR3 runs to 14 residues.

The CDR3 loop reads CASSGASETQYF. CDR3 in DNA: TGTGCCAGCAGCGGCGCCTCCGAGACCCAGTACTTC. The chain couples TRBV25-1 to TRBJ2-5; no reliable D call. The CDR3 contains 12 residues. V lost 6 bases, J lost 5 bases, and 10 bases lay in between. CDR1 MGHDK and CDR2 SYGVNS come from the germline V gene.

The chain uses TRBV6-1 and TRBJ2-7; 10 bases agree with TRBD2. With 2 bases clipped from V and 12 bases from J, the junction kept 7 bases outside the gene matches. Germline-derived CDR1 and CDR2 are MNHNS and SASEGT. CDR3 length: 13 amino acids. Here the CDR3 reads CASSESGGAPAYF. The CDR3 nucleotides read TGTGCCAGCAGTGAAAGCGGGGGGGCACCCGCGTACTTC.

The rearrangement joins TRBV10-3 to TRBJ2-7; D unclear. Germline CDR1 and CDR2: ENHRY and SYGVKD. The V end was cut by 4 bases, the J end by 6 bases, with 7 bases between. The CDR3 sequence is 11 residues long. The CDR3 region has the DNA TGTGCCATCAGTGGAGAGGTCGAGCAGTACTTC. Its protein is CAISGEVEQYF.

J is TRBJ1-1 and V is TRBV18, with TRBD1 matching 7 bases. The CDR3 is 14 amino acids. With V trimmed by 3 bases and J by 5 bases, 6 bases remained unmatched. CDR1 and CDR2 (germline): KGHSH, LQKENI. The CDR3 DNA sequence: TGTGCCAGCTCACCGGTGACAGGGTGGACTGAAGCTTTCTTT. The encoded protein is CASSPVTGWTEAFF.

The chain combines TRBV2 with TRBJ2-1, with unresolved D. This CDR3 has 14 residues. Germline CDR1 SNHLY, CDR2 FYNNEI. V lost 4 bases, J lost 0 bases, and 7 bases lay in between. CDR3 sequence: CASSVEASYNEQFF. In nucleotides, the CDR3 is TGTGCCAGCAGTGTAGAAGCCTCCTACAATGAGCAGTTCTTC.

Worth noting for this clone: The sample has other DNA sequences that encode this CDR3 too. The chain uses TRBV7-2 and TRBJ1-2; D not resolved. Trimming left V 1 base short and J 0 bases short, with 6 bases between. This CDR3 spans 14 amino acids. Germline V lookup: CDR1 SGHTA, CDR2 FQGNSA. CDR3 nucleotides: TGTGCCAGCAGCTTAGGGACGGCTAACTATGGCTACACCTTC. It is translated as CASSLGTANYGYTF. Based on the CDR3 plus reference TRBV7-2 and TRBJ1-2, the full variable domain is GAGVSQSPSNKVTEKGKDVELRCDPISGHTALYWYRQSLGQGLEFLIYFQGNSAPDKSGLPSDRFSAERTGGSVSTLTIQRTQQEDSAVYLCASSLGTANYGYTFGSGTRLTVV.

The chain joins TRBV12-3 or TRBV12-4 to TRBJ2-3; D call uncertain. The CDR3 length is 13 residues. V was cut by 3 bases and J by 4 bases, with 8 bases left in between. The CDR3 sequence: CASSFVSADTQYF. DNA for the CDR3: TGTGCCAGCAGTTTTGTGTCCGCAGATACGCAGTATTTT.

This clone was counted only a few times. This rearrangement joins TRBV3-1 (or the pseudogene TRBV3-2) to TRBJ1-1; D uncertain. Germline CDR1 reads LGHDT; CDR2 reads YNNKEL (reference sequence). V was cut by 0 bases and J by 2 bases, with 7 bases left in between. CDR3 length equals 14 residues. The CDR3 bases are TGTGCCAGCAGCCAAGATTTTCTAAACACTGAAGCTTTCTTT. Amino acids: CASSQDFLNTEAFF.

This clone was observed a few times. In nucleotides, the CDR3 is TGCGCCAGCAGCCAAGTCGACATGATTAGTTACTCTGGAAACACCATATATTTT. This encodes CASSQVDMISYSGNTIYF. The chain joins TRBV4-1 to TRBJ1-3, with no clear D. V was pared by 1 base and J by 0 bases, with 16 bases between. The germline gives CDR1 MGHRA, CDR2 YSYEKL. There are 18 residues in the CDR3.

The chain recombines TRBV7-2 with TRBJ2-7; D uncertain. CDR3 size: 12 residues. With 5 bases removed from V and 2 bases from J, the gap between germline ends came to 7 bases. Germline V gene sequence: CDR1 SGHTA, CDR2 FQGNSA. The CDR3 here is CASSPQAYEQYF. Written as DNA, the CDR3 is TGTGCCAGCAGCCCTCAGGCCTACGAGCAGTACTTC.

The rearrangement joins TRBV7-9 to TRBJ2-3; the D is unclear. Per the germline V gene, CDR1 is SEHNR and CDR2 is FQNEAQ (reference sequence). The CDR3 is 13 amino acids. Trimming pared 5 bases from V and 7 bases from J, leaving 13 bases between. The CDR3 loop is CASSLSTPHTQYF. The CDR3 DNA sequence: TGTGCCAGCAGCCTCTCCACCCCCCATACGCAGTATTTT. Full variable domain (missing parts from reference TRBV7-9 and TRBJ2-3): DTGVSQNPRHKITKRGQNVTFRCDPISEHNRLYWYRQTLGQGPEFLTYFQNEAQLEKSRLLSDRFSAERPKGSFSTLEIQRTEQGDSAMYLCASSLSTPHTQYFGPGTRLTVL.